The entry below describes one T cell receptor beta chain. Its antigen is undetermined. Method: immunoSEQ multiplex PCR; TCRdb's copy keeps in-frame clones and lacks some. This table holds approximately 38,000 clones, about two thirds found once. Deletions cut 7 bases from V and 4 bases from J, with 19 bases between. Per the germline V gene, CDR1 is LGHNT and CDR2 is FRNRAP. There are 16 residues in the CDR3. The entry originates in a study of vaccination effects on CD4 cells after COVID-19. Within the ViraFEST assay, antigen-specific CD4+ T cells underwent expansion with viral peptide pools prior to sequencing. Culturing for around 10 days preceded CD4+ T cell isolation. According to PCR results, the person was infected with SARS-CoV-2 between March and December 2020.

This receptor was identified in a human donor who had a prior SARS-CoV-2 infection. The rearrangement joins TRBV12-5 to TRBJ1-4; D ambiguous. The specimen was CD4+ T cells from PBMCs cultured with a peptide pool, collected before COVID-19 vaccination. DNA of the CDR3: TGTGCTAGTGCCAAAACCTCGACGGTATATAATGAAAAACTGTTTTTT. It encodes CASAKTSTVYNEKLFF. Variable domain in full (rest from reference TRBV12-5 and TRBJ1-4): DARVTQTPRHKVTEMGQEVTMRCQPILGHNTVFWYRQTMMQGLELLAYFRNRAPLDDSGMPKDRFSAEMPDATLATLKIQPSEPRDSAVYFCASAKTSTVYNEKLFFGSGTQLSVL.